This T cell receptor beta chain is from a study of control samples from healthy donors and cancer patients. Germline CDR1 SGHNT, CDR2 YYREEE (reference sequence). CDR3 size: 9 residues. Profiling relied on immunoSEQ multiplex PCR, and the TCRdb table lists in-frame clones only, not all of them. The table has 130,000 or so clones, about 88% seen once; the top ten hold more than 2.5%. V is TRBV5-4 and J is TRBJ1-2, with unresolved D. The sequencing input was blood. The source is a man aged 50 or older in good health. CDR3 sequence: CASVSGYTF. In nucleotides, the CDR3 is TGTGCTTCTGTCTCTGGCTACACCTTC. Drawing the rest from reference TRBV5-4 and TRBJ1-2, the complete variable domain is ETGVTQSPTHLIKTRGQQVTLRCSSQSGHNTVSWYQQALGQGPQFIFQYYREEENGRGNFPPRFSGLQFPNYSSELNVNALELDDSALYLCASVSGYTFGSGTRLTVV.